Listed below are T cell receptor beta chains from one sample, sequenced in a study of cytomegalovirus exposure and HLA in healthy donors. Data came from immunoSEQ multiplex PCR; TCRdb stores just in-frame clones and leaves some out. The top ten hold 1% to 1.5% of the sample, which has 200,000 to 250,000 clones, around 85% seen once. Input material: PBMCs. These receptor sequences come from a human donor in good health. Each CDR3 is given with its conserved first and last residue. D genes are given only for firm matches. Size is stated for part of the rows, as once, few or many counts, or as a class when the clone is expanded.

D gene,clone size,V gene,J gene,CDR3 DNA,CDR3 protein
TRBD2,.,TRBV7-8,TRBJ2-2,TGTGCCAGCAGGCCCGGACAGTACCTCTTAGCGGGAGGGGGGACCGGGGAGCTGTTTTTT,CASRPGQYLLAGGGTGELFF
.,.,TRBV6-5,TRBJ2-1,TGTGCCAGCAGTTACACCCCTAAGAATGAGCAGTTCTTC,CASSYTPKNEQFF
.,.,TRBV28,TRBJ1-1,TGTGCCAGCAGTCTCCCCTCAGGGCTTACTTTCTTT,CASSLPSGLTFF
TRBD2,.,TRBV2,TRBJ2-1,TGTGCCAGCAGTGAACGGGAGGATGAGCAGTTCTTC,CASSEREDEQFF
.,.,TRBV7-2,TRBJ2-1,TGTGCCAGCAGCTTAGGGGGCCAGGAACAACACCCAAACTACAATGAGCAGTTCTTC,CASSLGGQEQHPNYNEQFF
.,.,TRBV11-2,TRBJ2-7,TGTGCCAGCAGCTTAGGTATGGAGGGGGCTTACTACGAGCAGTACTTC,CASSLGMEGAYYEQYF
.,.,TRBV5-1,TRBJ2-1,TGCGCCAGCAGCTTGGGCGGCAGCGGAACCTACAATGAGCAGTTCTTC,CASSLGGSGTYNEQFF
.,.,TRBV18,TRBJ2-7,TGTGCCAGCTCACCACTGGTTAGCGGCTCCTACGAGCAGTACTTC,CASSPLVSGSYEQYF
.,.,TRBV6-6,TRBJ1-5,TGTGCCAGCAGTCCGCGGGAGAATCAGCCCCAGCATTTT,CASSPRENQPQHF
.,.,TRBV10-3,TRBJ2-7,TGTGCCATCAGTGGGTCAGGGGCAGGCGAGCAGTACTTC,CAISGSGAGEQYF
TRBD1,once,TRBV30,TRBJ1-1,TGTGCCTGGAGATCCACAGGGGCCGCTGAAGCTTTCTTT,CAWRSTGAAEAFF
TRBD1,.,TRBV19,TRBJ1-5,TGTGCCAGTAGAAGGGAAGTAGGGACAGGGCGGAATCAGCCCCAGCATTTT,CASRREVGTGRNQPQHF
.,.,TRBV18,TRBJ2-2,TGTGCCAGCTCACCCCTCTGGGGCAGGGCGAACACCGGGGAGCTGTTTTTT,CASSPLWGRANTGELFF
TRBD2,.,TRBV7-2,TRBJ2-2,TGTGCCAGCAGCCCAAGACTAGCGGACTACACCGGGGAGCTGTTTTTT,CASSPRLADYTGELFF
.,.,TRBV6-4,TRBJ2-7,TGTGCCAGCAGTCGAGCCAGACAGGGCCCGCGTCGGGGGCCCTACGAGCAGTACTTC,CASSRARQGPRRGPYEQYF
.,.,TRBV28,TRBJ2-5,TGTGCCAGCAGTCCCCGGGGTAGCGAGCCTGAGGAGACCCAGTACTTC,CASSPRGSEPEETQYF